This TCR beta chain was sequenced for a study of blood T cell repertoires in COVID-19. For the study at large: Italy, Spain and the United States were the sources of the convalescent and acute COVID-19 samples. Sample material is recorded as cDNA or gDNA derived from T cells, B-cell-depleted T cells, or PBMCs.

In the original processing: Nucleated cell counts were estimated from reference gene primer amplification. Libraries were prepared by immunoSEQ multiplex PCR; TCRdb keeps only in-frame clonotypes and omits some of them. V, J and clone size are taken as reported in that table, and D and trimming were inferred from the DNA itself. The profile shows approximately 85,000 clones, roughly 87% of them singletons. With V trimmed by 2 bases and J by 0 bases, 4 bases remained unmatched. The CDR3 is made up of 16 amino acids. Germline V CDR1 and CDR2: MNHEY, SVGAGI. The receptor was isolated from a woman in her 50s with active or convalescent COVID-19. Sequenced input: peripheral blood. This chain uses TRBV6-5 with TRBJ2-3; 8 nucleotides agree with TRBD1. The CDR3 region is CASSYLDRESTDTQYF. The CDR3, as DNA: TGTGCCAGCAGTTACCTGGACAGGGAGAGCACAGATACGCAGTATTTT.